The 6 T cell receptor beta chains given below trace back to one sample, sequenced in a study of blood T cell repertoires in COVID-19. Generated by immunoSEQ multiplex PCR, the TCRdb table keeps only in-frame clones and is missing some. The sample carries tens of thousands of clones, roughly 91% recorded once. The sample was PBMCs or T cells enriched from blood (not recorded which). These receptors were collected from a woman aged 40 to 55 who had recovered from COVID-19.

The chain carries TRBV12-3 or TRBV12-4 and TRBJ2-5, with D perhaps matching TRBD2 (6 bases). Deletions cut 3 bases from V and 2 bases from J, with 7 bases between. The CDR3 has 13 amino acids. The CDR3 sequence is CASSFGGQETQYF. CDR3 DNA sequence: TGTGCCAGCAGTTTCGGGGGACAAGAGACCCAGTACTTC.

This CDR3 reads CASSKRGSGKLSGNTIYF. The CDR3 coding sequence is TGTGCCAGCAGCAAACGTGGGTCCGGGAAACTCTCTGGAAACACCATATATTTT. The chain uses TRBV21-1 and TRBJ1-3. TRBV21-1 is a pseudogene segment. This CDR3 contains 18 residues.

The chain has TRBV5-6 and TRBJ2-7; maybe TRBD2 (7 bases). Germline V gene data show CDR1 as SGHDT and CDR2 as YYEEEE. The ends were cut back, 4 bases at V and 6 bases at J, with 14 bases in the middle. CDR3 length equals 13 residues. CDR3 sequence (DNA): TGTGCCAGCAGCCAAACGGGGGGCGGCGAGCAGTACTTC. Encoded protein: CASSQTGGGEQYF.

The chain combines TRBV19 with TRBJ2-5, with 8 nucleotides matching TRBD2. After removal of 2 bases from V and 4 bases from J, the junction contained 6 bases not matched to a gene. Germline CDR1 reads LNHDA; CDR2 reads SQIVND (reference sequence). This CDR3 has 15 residues. CDR3 residues: CASSIQAGESETQYF. Written as DNA, the CDR3 is TGTGCCAGTAGTATACAAGCGGGGGAGTCAGAGACCCAGTACTTC. The full variable domain, rest sourced from reference TRBV19 and TRBJ2-5, is DGGITQSPKYLFRKEGQNVTLSCEQNLNHDAMYWYRQDPGQGLRLIYYSQIVNDFQKGDIAEGYSVSREKKESFPLTVTSAQKNPTAFYLCASSIQAGESETQYFGPGTRLLVL.

This clone was counted once. This chain joins TRBV4-1 and TRBJ1-1, with D perhaps matching TRBD1 (6 bases). V was pared by 0 bases and J by 3 bases, with 14 bases between. Germline CDR1 MGHRA, CDR2 YSYEKL. The CDR3 consists of 16 residues. The DNA for the CDR3 is TGCGCCAGCAGCCAAGATAAGGGGGTCGGGGACACTGAAGCTTTCTTT. It translates to CASSQDKGVGDTEAFF.

This chain joins TRBV4-1 and TRBJ1-2; possible D gene TRBD1, 6 bases. Trimming removed 5 bases at V and 5 bases at J, with 24 bases between. This CDR3 spans 17 amino acids. The germline CDR1 and CDR2 sequences are MGHRA and YSYEKL. Written as DNA, the CDR3 is TGCGCCAGCAGCGATCGGACAGACCAGACCCTTTCATATGGCTACACCTTC. This translates into CASSDRTDQTLSYGYTF.